This entry describes one TCR beta chain. As yet, its antigen is unknown. Method: immunoSEQ multiplex PCR; TCRdb's copy keeps in-frame clones and lacks some. The sample includes about 150,000 clones, roughly nine tenths of them seen just once. The data derive from a study of T cell responses to AZD1222 COVID-19 vaccine. Broader study findings: Clonal diversity may have been underestimated in mostly white British donors. There were repertoire samples only from the period after the peak T cell response. As reported, nearly half of all spike-specific TCRs target variant regions that are unmutated. Spike-specific TCR depth and breadth grew after two AZD1222 doses.

This clonotype originated in an adult who received the AZD1222 COVID-19 vaccine. The source material was peripheral blood, sampled 28 days after the second AZD1222 dose.

The CDR3 coding sequence is TGTGCCAGCAGCTTGCTCGGGGGGGCCTCCGAGACCCAGTACTTC. Its protein is CASSLLGGASETQYF. The chain has TRBV5-4 and TRBJ2-5, with 8 bases lining up with TRBD2. Germline CDR1 is SGHNT and CDR2 is YYREEE (reference sequence). V lost 1 base, J lost 5 bases, and 7 bases stayed unmatched. CDR3 length equals 15 residues. Looking up the rest from reference TRBV5-4 and TRBJ2-5 gives the full variable domain: ETGVTQSPTHLIKTRGQQVTLRCSSQSGHNTVSWYQQALGQGPQFIFQYYREEENGRGNFPPRFSGLQFPNYSSELNVNALELDDSALYLCASSLLGGASETQYFGPGTRLLVL.